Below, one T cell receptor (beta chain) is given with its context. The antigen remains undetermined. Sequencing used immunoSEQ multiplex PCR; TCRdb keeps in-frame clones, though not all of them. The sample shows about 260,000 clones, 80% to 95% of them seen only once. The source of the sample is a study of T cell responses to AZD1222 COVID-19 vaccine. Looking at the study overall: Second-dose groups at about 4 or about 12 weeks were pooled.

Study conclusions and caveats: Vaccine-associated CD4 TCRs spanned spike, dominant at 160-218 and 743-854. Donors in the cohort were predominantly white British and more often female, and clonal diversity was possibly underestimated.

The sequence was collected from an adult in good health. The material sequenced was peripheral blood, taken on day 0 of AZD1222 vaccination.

This CDR3 reads CASSQDLGGRGSYEQYF. CDR3 nucleotides: TGTGCCAGCAGCCAAGATCTAGGGGGCAGGGGCTCCTACGAGCAGTACTTC. This chain joins TRBV14 and TRBJ2-7; 7 bases agree with TRBD1. This CDR3 spans 17 amino acids. J gave up 0 bases and V 0 bases, and 8 bases lay outside the gene matches. Germline V gene data show CDR1 as SGHDN and CDR2 as FVKESK. The entire variable domain, with the rest obtained from reference TRBV14 and TRBJ2-7, is as follows: EAGVTQFPSHSVIEKGQTVTLRCDPISGHDNLYWYRRVMGKEIKFLLHFVKESKQDESGMPNNRFLAERTGGTYSTLKVQPAELEDSGVYFCASSQDLGGRGSYEQYFGPGTRLTVT.